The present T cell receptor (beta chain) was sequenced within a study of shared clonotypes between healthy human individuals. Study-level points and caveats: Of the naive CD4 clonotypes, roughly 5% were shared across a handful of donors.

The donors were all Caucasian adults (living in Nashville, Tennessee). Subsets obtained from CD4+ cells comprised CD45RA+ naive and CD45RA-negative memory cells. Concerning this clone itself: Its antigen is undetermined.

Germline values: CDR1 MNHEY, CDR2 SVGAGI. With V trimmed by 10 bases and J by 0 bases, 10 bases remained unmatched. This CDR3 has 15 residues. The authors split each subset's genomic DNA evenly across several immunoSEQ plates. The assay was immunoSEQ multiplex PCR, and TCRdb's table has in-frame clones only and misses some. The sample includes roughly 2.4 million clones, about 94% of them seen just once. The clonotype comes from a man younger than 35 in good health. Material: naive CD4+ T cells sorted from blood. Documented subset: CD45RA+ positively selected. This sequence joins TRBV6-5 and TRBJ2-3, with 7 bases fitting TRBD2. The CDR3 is CATRSGDSSTDTQYF. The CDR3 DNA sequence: TGTGCCACCAGAAGCGGGGATTCTAGCACAGATACGCAGTATTTT.